These 9 T cell receptor beta chains came from one sample sequenced in a study of cytomegalovirus exposure and HLA in healthy donors. PCR was performed using 60 Vbeta and 13 Jbeta primers. Method: immunoSEQ multiplex PCR; TCRdb's copy keeps in-frame clones and lacks some. The sample consists of fewer than 200,000 clones, approximately 78% of them appearing once. Sequencing used PBMCs. These receptors were collected from a young woman in good health and CMV-seronegative.

V usage is TRBV27 and J usage is TRBJ2-7, with D possibly TRBD2 on 5 matching bases. CDR1 and CDR2 from the germline V gene are MNHEY and SMNVEV (reference sequence). The ends were cut back, 8 bases at V and 0 bases at J, with 5 bases in the middle. The CDR3 is 11 amino acids. In DNA form, the CDR3 reads TGTGCCAGCGGGAGCTCCTACGAGCAGTACTTC. Translated: CASGSSYEQYF.

This chain uses TRBV10-2 with TRBJ1-2; no firm D call. Trimming stripped 4 bases from V and 2 bases from J, with 11 bases between. The CDR3 is made up of 14 amino acids. Germline V lookup: CDR1 WSHSY, CDR2 SAAADI. CDR3 coding DNA: TGCGCCAGCAGTGGTACGTGGGAGAACTATGGCTACACCTTC. Protein product: CASSGTWENYGYTF.

The genes are TRBV18 and TRBJ1-2; D call uncertain. The CDR3 sequence is 16 residues long. Germline V gene lookup returns CDR1 KGHSH and CDR2 LQKENI. The V end was cut by 2 bases, the J end by 5 bases, with 18 bases between. CDR3 nucleotide sequence: TGTGCCAGCTCACCAACCTCCGGGAGTAGGGTTTATGGCTACACCTTC. As protein: CASSPTSGSRVYGYTF. The complete variable domain, with remaining parts taken from reference TRBV18 and TRBJ1-2, reads NAGVMQNPRHLVRRRGQEARLRCSPMKGHSHVYWYRQLPEEGLKFMVYLQKENIIDESGMPKERFSAEFPKEGPSILRIQQVVRGDSAAYFCASSPTSGSRVYGYTFGSGTRLTVV.

This chain uses TRBV4-1 with TRBJ2-3; possible D gene TRBD2, 5 bases. Germline loops: CDR1 MGHRA, CDR2 YSYEKL. V gave up 4 bases and J gave up 1 base, with 12 bases separating them. CDR3 length equals 15 residues. Here the CDR3 DNA reads TGCGCCAGCAGCCCAGCGGTCCTAGGCACAGATACGCAGTATTTT. Its protein product is CASSPAVLGTDTQYF.

V gene TRBV18 combines with J gene TRBJ2-5; TRBD1 matches 10 bases. This CDR3 spans 15 amino acids. V gave up 4 bases and J gave up 4 bases; unmatched junction bases: 6. From germline, CDR1 is KGHSH and CDR2 LQKENI. Here the CDR3 DNA reads TGTGCCAGCTCACTTAGACAGGGGGCACGAGAGACCCAGTACTTC. Residues: CASSLRQGARETQYF. Using reference TRBV18 and TRBJ2-5 for the parts outside the CDR3, the full variable domain is NAGVMQNPRHLVRRRGQEARLRCSPMKGHSHVYWYRQLPEEGLKFMVYLQKENIIDESGMPKERFSAEFPKEGPSILRIQQVVRGDSAAYFCASSLRQGARETQYFGPGTRLLVL.

This clone was observed a handful of times. The chain combines TRBV4-1 with TRBJ2-1; D might be TRBD2 (6 bases). The CDR3 spans 18 residues. The ends were cut back, 1 base at V and 0 bases at J, with 16 bases in the middle. The germline V gene encodes CDR1 MGHRA and CDR2 YSYEKL. CDR3 DNA sequence: TGCGCCAGCAGCCAAGCCCCCATAGCGGAGAGCTCCTACAATGAGCAGTTCTTC. This translates into CASSQAPIAESSYNEQFF.

The chain couples TRBV27 to TRBJ2-3, with D unresolved. The V gene lost 3 bases and the J gene lost 4 bases, with 11 bases spanning the gap. The CDR3 totals 14 residues. Germline V gene data show CDR1 as MNHEY and CDR2 as SMNVEV (reference sequence). The CDR3 nucleotides read TGTGCCAGCAGTTTCCGCGCATCGGCAGATACGCAGTATTTT. Translating gives CASSFRASADTQYF.

The rearrangement uses TRBV6-6 and TRBJ2-1, with unresolved D. The germline gives CDR1 MNHNY, CDR2 SVGAGI (reference sequence). The CDR3 extends over 12 amino acids. Trimming took off 7 bases at V and 8 bases at J, with 12 bases between the two ends. DNA for the CDR3: TGTGCCAGCACGTCCCAAACGGATGAGCAGTTCTTC. Protein sequence: CASTSQTDEQFF.

The gene calls are TRBV6-1 and TRBJ2-3; 7 nucleotides agree with TRBD2. Germline CDR1 is MNHNS and CDR2 is SASEGT. This CDR3 region has 16 residues. Trimming took 2 bases from V and 2 from J; bases not matched to a gene: 7. CDR3 loop: CASSETLAEPTDTQYF. In DNA, the CDR3 is TGTGCCAGCAGTGAAACCCTAGCGGAACCCACAGATACGCAGTATTTT.